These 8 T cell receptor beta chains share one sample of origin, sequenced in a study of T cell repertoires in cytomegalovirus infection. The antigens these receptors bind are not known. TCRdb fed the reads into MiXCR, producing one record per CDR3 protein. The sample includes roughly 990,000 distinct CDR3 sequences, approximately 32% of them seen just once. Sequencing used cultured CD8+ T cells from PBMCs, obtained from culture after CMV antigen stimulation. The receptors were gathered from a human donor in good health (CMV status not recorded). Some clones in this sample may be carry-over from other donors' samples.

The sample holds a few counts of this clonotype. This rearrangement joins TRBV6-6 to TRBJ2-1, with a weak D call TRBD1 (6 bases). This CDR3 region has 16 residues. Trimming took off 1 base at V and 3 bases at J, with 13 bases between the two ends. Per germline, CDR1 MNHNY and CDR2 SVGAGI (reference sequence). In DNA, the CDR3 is TGTGCCAGCAGTTACTACCCGACAGGTGACTACAATGAGCAGTTCTTC. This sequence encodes CASSYYPTGDYNEQFF.

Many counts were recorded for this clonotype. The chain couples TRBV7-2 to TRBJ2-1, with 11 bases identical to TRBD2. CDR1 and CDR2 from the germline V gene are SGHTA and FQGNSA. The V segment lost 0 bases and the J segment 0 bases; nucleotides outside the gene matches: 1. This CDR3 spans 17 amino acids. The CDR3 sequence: CASSLAGLAVSYNEQFF. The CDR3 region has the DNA TGTGCCAGCAGCTTAGCGGGACTAGCGGTCTCCTACAATGAGCAGTTCTTC.

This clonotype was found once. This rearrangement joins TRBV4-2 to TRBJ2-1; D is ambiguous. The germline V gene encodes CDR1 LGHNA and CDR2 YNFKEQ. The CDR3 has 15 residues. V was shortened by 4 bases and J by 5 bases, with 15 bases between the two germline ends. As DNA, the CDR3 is TGTGCCAGCAGCCTCGAGCCGTTGTTGGACAATGAGCAGTTCTTC. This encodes CASSLEPLLDNEQFF.

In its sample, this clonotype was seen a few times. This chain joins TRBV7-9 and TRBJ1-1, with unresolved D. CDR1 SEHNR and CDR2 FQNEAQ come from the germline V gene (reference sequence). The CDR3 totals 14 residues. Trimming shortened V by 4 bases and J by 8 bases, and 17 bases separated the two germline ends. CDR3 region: CASSSSETFQEAFF. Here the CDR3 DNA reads TGTGCCAGCAGCTCCAGCGAGACCTTCCAAGAAGCTTTCTTT.

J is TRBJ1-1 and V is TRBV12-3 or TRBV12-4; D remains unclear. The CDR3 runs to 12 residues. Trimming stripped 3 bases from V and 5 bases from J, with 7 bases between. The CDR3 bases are TGTGCCAGCAGTTTCTGGAAGACTGAAGCTTTCTTT. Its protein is CASSFWKTEAFF.

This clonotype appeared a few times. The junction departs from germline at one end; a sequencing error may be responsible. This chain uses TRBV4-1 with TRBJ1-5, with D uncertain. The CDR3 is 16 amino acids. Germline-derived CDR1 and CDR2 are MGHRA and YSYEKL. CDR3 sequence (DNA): TGTGCCAGCAGCCAAGATACCTGGAAGATTAATCAGCCCCAGCATTTT. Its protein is CASSQDTWKINQPQHF.

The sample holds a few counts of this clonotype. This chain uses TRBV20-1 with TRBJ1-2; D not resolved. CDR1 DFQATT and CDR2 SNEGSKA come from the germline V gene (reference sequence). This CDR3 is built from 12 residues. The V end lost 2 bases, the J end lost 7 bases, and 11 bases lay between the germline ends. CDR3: CSARNTESGYTF. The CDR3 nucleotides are TGCAGTGCTAGAAATACGGAGAGTGGCTACACCTTC.

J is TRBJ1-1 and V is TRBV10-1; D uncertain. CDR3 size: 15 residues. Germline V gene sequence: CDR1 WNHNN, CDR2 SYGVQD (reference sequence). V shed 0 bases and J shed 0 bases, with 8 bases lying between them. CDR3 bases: TGCGCCAGCAGTGAGTCAAGGACTTTGAACACTGAAGCTTTCTTT. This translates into CASSESRTLNTEAFF.